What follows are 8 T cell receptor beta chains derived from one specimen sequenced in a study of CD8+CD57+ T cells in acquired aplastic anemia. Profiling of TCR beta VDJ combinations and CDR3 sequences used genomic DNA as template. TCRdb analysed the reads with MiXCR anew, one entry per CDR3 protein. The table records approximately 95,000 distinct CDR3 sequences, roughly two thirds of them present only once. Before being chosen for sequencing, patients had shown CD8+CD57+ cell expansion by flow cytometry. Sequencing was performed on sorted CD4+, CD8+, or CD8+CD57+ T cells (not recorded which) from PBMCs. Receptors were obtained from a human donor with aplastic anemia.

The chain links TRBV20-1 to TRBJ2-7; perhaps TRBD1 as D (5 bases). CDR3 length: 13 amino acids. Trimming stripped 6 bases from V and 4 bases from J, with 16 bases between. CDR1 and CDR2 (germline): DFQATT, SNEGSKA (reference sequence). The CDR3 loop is CSAERTHTYEQYF. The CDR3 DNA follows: TGCAGTGCAGAGAGGACACACACATACGAGCAGTACTTC.

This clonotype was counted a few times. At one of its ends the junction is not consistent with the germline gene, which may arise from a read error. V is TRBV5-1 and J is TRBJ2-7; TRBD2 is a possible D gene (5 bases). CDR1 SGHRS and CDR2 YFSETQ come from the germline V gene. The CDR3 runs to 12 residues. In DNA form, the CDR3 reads TGTGCCAGCAGCTTGGGAGCCTACGAGCAGTACTTC. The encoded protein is CASSLGAYEQYF. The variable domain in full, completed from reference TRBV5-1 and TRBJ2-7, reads KAGVTQTPRYLIKTRGQQVTLSCSPISGHRSVSWYQQTPGQGLQFLFEYFSETQRNKGNFPGRFSGRQFSNSRSEMNVSTLELGDSALYLCASSLGAYEQYFGPGTRLTVT.

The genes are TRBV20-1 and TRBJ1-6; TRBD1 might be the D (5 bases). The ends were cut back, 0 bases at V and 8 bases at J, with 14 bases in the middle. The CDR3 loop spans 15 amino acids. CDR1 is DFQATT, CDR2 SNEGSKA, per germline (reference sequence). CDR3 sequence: CSARDFGAADSPLHF. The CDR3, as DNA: TGCAGTGCTAGAGATTTTGGGGCTGCGGATTCACCCCTCCACTTT.

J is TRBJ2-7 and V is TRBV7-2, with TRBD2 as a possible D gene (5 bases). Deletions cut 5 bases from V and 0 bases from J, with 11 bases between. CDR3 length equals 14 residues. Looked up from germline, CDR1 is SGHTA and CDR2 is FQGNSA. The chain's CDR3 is CASSQGLVSYEQYF. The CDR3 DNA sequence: TGTGCCAGCAGCCAAGGACTGGTCTCCTACGAGCAGTACTTC. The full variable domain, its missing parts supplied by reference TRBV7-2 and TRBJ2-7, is GAGVSQSPSNKVTEKGKDVELRCDPISGHTALYWYRQSLGQGLEFLIYFQGNSAPDKSGLPSDRFSAERTGGSVSTLTIQRTQQEDSAVYLCASSQGLVSYEQYFGPGTRLTVT.

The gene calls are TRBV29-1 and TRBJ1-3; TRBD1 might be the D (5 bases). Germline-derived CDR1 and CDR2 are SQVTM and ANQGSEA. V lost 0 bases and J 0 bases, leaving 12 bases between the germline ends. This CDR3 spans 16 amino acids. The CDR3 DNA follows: TGCAGCGTTGAAGATCGGGCGGGGGTCTCTGGAAACACCATATATTTT. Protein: CSVEDRAGVSGNTIYF.

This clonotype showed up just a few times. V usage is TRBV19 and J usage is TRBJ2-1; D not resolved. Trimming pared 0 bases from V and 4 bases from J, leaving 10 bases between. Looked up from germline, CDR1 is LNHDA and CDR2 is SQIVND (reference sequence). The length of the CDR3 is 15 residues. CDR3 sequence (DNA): TGTGCCAGTAGTATAGAGGGCAGCAAGTACAATGAGCAGTTCTTC. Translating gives CASSIEGSKYNEQFF. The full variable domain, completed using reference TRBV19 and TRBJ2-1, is DGGITQSPKYLFRKEGQNVTLSCEQNLNHDAMYWYRQDPGQGLRLIYYSQIVNDFQKGDIAEGYSVSREKKESFPLTVTSAQKNPTAFYLCASSIEGSKYNEQFFGPGTRLTVL.

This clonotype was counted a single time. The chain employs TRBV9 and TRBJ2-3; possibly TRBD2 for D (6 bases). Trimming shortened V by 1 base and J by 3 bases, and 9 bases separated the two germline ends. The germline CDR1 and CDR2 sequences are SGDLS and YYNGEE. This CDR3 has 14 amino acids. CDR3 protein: CASSVYGGTDTQYF. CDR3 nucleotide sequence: TGTGCCAGCAGCGTATACGGGGGAACAGATACGCAGTATTTT.

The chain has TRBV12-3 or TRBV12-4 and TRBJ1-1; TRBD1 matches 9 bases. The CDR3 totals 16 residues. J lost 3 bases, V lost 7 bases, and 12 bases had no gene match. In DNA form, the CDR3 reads TGTGCCAGCACCCGGGGGAGACAGGGGGGACACACTGAAGCTTTCTTT. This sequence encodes CASTRGRQGGHTEAFF.